This entry lists 11 T cell receptor beta chains sequenced from one sample in a study of T cell changes during pregnancy in multiple sclerosis. The method was immunoSEQ multiplex PCR; TCRdb's version includes in-frame clones alone and lacks a portion of them. The data hold tens of thousands of clones, with about nine tenths observed a single time. Specimen: CD8+ T cells from peripheral blood mononuclear cells, collected in the second trimester of pregnancy. The receptors derive from a female donor with multiple sclerosis, enrolled in a pregnancy study.

The J gene is TRBJ1-1, the V gene TRBV29-1, with no clear D. The CDR3 is 11 amino acids. The ends were cut back, 6 bases at V and 1 base at J, with 6 bases in the middle. Per the germline V gene, CDR1 is SQVTM and CDR2 is ANQGSEA. The CDR3 is CSVQRNTEAFF. The DNA for the CDR3 is TGCAGCGTACAGAGGAACACTGAAGCTTTCTTT.

The chain has TRBV7-2 and TRBJ2-1; no reliable D call. Trimming took 5 bases from V and 0 from J, leaving 8 bases between them. This CDR3 region has 14 residues. CDR1 is SGHTA and CDR2 is FQGNSA in the germline V gene. The CDR3 region has the DNA TGTGCCAGCAGCGTTTCCCGCTCCTACAATGAGCAGTTCTTC. As protein: CASSVSRSYNEQFF.

V gene TRBV10-3 combines with J gene TRBJ2-7, with 7 positions matching TRBD1. The V gene's germline CDR1 is ENHRY and CDR2 SYGVKD. The junction had 10 bases not matched to a gene; V was cut back by 5 bases and J by 6 bases. The CDR3 runs 14 residues. The CDR3 here is CAISLRDSLPEQYF. As DNA, the CDR3 is TGTGCCATCAGTCTTCGGGACAGTCTTCCCGAGCAGTACTTC.

V and J are TRBV4-1 and TRBJ2-7; D is possibly TRBD2 (6 bases). In germline, CDR1 is MGHRA, CDR2 YSYEKL. V gave up 3 bases and J gave up 7 bases, with 13 bases separating them. There are 13 residues in the CDR3. CDR3 DNA sequence: TGCGCCAGCAGCCATCGGGAGCGCTGGGAGCAGTACTTC. Protein: CASSHRERWEQYF.

This CDR3 reads CASNGLAGGYEQYF. The CDR3 DNA reads as TGTGCCAGCAATGGACTAGCGGGGGGCTACGAGCAGTACTTC. The chain links TRBV2 to TRBJ2-7; 14 bases match TRBD2. J gave up 3 bases and V 7 bases, and 2 bases lay outside the gene matches. The CDR3 has 14 amino acids. CDR1 is SNHLY and CDR2 is FYNNEI in the germline V gene.

The chain is built from TRBV27 and TRBJ2-2; no reliable D call. The CDR3 sequence is 18 residues long. Per the germline V gene, CDR1 is MNHEY and CDR2 is SMNVEV (reference sequence). Trimming took 5 bases from V and 0 from J, leaving 19 bases between them. Written as DNA, the CDR3 is TGTGCCAGCAGTACATCCCTCCAAGCGTTCGCGAACACCGGGGAGCTGTTTTTT. It yields the protein CASSTSLQAFANTGELFF.

The rearrangement links TRBV7-9 to TRBJ1-4, with TRBD1 matching 9 bases. Per germline, CDR1 SEHNR and CDR2 FQNEAQ (reference sequence). Losses at the gene ends were 1 base for V and 3 bases for J; bases not matched to a gene: 12. CDR3 length: 19 residues. CDR3: CASSLGGTGFKGANEKLFF. The CDR3 bases are TGTGCCAGCAGCTTAGGCGGGACAGGGTTCAAGGGGGCTAATGAAAAACTGTTTTTT.

This chain joins TRBV30 and TRBJ1-5; D is unresolved. Germline V gives CDR1 GTSNPN, CDR2 SVGIG (reference sequence). V gave up 2 bases and J gave up 0 bases, with 11 bases separating them. This CDR3 comprises 15 residues. This chain's CDR3 is CAWSTSAASNQPQHF. DNA of the CDR3: TGTGCCTGGAGTACATCTGCCGCTAGCAATCAGCCCCAGCATTTT.

The chain has TRBV9 and TRBJ2-5; D is perhaps TRBD2 (6 bases). CDR1 and CDR2 from the germline V gene are SGDLS and YYNGEE. The CDR3 runs to 14 residues. The ends were cut back, 3 bases at V and 2 bases at J, with 11 bases in the middle. The CDR3 sequence is CASSARETQETQYF. The CDR3 DNA reads as TGTGCCAGCAGCGCCCGGGAGACACAAGAGACCCAGTACTTC.

The chain recombines TRBV5-1 with TRBJ1-1, with TRBD1 as a possible D gene (6 bases). Trimming shortened V by 4 bases and J by 3 bases, and 10 bases separated the two germline ends. Per germline, CDR1 SGHRS and CDR2 YFSETQ. The CDR3 loop spans 13 amino acids. CDR3 in amino acids: CASSTTGYTEAFF. The CDR3 bases are TGCGCCAGCAGCACCACAGGGTACACTGAAGCTTTCTTT.

The chain joins TRBV7-9 to TRBJ2-2; D perhaps matches TRBD1 (5 bases). Germline values: CDR1 SEHNR, CDR2 FQNEAQ (reference sequence). This CDR3 is built from 12 residues. Trimming took off 9 bases at V and 6 bases at J, with 11 bases between the two ends. CDR3 sequence (DNA): TGTGCCAGAATCCAGGGCGCCGGGGAGCTGTTTTTT. It encodes CARIQGAGELFF.